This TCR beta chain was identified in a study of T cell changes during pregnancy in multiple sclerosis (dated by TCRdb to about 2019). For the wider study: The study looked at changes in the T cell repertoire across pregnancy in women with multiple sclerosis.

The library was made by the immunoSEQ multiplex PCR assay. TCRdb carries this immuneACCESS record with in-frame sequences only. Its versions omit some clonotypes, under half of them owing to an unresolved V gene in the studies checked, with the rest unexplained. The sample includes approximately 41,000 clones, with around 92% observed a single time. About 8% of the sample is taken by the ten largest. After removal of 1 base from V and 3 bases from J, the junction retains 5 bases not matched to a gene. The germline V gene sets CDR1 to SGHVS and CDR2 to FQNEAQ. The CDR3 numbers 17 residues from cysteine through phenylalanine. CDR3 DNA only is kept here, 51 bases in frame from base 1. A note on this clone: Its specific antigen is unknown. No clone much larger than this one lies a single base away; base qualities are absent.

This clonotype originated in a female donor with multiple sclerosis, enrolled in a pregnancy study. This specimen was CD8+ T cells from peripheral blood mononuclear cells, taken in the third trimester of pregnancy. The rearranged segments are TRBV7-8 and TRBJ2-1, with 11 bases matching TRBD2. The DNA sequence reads TGTGCCAGCAGCTTAGGGGGAACTAGCGGGAGCTACAATGAGCAGTTCTTC. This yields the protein CASSLGGTSGSYNEQFF.